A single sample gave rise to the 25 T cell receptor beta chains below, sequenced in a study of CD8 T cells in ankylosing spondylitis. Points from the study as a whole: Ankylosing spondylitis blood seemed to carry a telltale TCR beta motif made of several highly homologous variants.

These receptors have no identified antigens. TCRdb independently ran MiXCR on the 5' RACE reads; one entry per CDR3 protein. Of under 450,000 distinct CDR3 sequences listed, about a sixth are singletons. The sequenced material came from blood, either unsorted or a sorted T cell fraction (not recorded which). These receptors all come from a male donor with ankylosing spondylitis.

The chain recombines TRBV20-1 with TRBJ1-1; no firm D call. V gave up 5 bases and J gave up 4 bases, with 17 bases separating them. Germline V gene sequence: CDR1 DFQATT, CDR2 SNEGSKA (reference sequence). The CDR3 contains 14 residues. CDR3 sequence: CSAPQDPSRTEAFF. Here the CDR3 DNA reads TGCAGTGCTCCCCAGGACCCGTCTCGCACTGAAGCTTTCTTT.

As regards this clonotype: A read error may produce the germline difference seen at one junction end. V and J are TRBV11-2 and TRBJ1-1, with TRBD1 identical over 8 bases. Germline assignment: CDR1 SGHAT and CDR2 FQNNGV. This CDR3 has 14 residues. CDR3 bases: TGTGCCAGCAGCTCCGGGGCAAGTTGGACAGGGCATTACTTT. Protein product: CASSSGASWTGHYF.

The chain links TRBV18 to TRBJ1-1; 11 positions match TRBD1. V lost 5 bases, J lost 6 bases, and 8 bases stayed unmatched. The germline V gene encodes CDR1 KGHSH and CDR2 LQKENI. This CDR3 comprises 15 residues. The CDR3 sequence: CASSTGQGAGPEAFF. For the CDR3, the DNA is TGTGCCAGCTCAACCGGACAGGGGGCGGGCCCTGAAGCTTTCTTT.

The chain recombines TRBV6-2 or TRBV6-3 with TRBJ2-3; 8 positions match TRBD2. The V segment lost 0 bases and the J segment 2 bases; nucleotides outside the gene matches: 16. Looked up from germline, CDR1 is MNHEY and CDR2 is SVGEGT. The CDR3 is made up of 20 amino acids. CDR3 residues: CASSYSGLAGGGSFTDTQYF. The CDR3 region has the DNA TGTGCCAGCAGTTACTCGGGTCTAGCGGGCGGAGGGTCGTTCACAGATACGCAGTATTTT.

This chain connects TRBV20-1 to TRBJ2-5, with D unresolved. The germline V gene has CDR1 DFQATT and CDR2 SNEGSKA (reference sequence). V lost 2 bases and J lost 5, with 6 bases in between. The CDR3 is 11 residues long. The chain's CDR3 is CSARFGETQYF. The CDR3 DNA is TGCAGTGCTAGATTTGGCGAGACCCAGTACTTC.

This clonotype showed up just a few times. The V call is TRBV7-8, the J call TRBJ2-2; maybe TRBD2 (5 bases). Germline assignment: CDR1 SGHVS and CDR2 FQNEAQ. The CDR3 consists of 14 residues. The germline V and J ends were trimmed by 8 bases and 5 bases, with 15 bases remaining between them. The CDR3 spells CASGYTTGTGELFF. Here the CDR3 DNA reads TGTGCCAGCGGGTATACAACGGGAACCGGGGAGCTGTTTTTT. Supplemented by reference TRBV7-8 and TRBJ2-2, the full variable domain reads GAGVSQSPRYKVAKRGQDVALRCDPISGHVSLFWYQQALGQGPEFLTYFQNEAQLDKSGLPSDRFFAERPEGSVSTLKIQRTQQEDSAVYLCASGYTTGTGELFFGEGSRLTVL.

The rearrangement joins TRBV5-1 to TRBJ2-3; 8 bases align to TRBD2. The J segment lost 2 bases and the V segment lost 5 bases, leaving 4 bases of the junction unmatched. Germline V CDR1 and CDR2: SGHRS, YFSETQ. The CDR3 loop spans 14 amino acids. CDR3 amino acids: CASRKGLDTDTQYF. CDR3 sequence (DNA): TGCGCCAGCAGGAAGGGACTAGACACAGATACGCAGTATTTT.

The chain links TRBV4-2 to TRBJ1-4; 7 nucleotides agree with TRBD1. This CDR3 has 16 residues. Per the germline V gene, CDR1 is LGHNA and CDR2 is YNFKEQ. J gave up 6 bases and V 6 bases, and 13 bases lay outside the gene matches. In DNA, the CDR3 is TGTGCCAGCAGGGGTGACAGGGTCGAGATCGATGAAAAACTGTTTTTT. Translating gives CASRGDRVEIDEKLFF.

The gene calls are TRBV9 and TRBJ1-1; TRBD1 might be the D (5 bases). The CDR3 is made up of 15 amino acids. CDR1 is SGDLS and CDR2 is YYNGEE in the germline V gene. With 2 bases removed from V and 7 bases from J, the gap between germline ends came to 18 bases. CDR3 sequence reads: CASSVASSGRDEAFF. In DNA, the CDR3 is TGTGCCAGCAGCGTGGCCTCCTCAGGCAGGGATGAAGCTTTCTTT.

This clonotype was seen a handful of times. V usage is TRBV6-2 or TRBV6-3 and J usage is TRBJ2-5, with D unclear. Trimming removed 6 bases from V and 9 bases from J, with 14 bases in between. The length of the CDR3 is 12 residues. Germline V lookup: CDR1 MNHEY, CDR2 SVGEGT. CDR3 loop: CASSRTMEAQYF. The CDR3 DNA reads TGTGCCAGCAGCAGGACCATGGAAGCCCAGTACTTC.

CDR3 region: CASSLAGGQRNEKLFF. The CDR3 DNA reads TGCGCCAGCAGCTTGGCCGGGGGACAGCGTAATGAAAAACTGTTTTTT. This chain uses TRBV5-1 with TRBJ1-4; TRBD1 matches at 7 bases. Germline-derived CDR1 and CDR2 are SGHRS and YFSETQ. V lost 0 bases and J lost 4; bases outside the gene matches: 6. The CDR3 is 16 amino acids. The full variable domain, its missing parts supplied by reference TRBV5-1 and TRBJ1-4, is KAGVTQTPRYLIKTRGQQVTLSCSPISGHRSVSWYQQTPGQGLQFLFEYFSETQRNKGNFPGRFSGRQFSNSRSEMNVSTLELGDSALYLCASSLAGGQRNEKLFFGSGTQLSVL.

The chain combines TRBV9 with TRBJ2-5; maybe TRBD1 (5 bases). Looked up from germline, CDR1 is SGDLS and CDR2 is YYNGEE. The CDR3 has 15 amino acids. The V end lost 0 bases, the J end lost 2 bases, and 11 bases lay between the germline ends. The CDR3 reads CASSVGRQLQETQYF. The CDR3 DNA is TGTGCCAGCAGCGTAGGGCGACAGCTACAAGAGACCCAGTACTTC.

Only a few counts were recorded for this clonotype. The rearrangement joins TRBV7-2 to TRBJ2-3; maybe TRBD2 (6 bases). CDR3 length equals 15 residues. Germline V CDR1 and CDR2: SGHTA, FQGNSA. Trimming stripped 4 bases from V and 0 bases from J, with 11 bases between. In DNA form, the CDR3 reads TGTGCCAGCAGCTATCTAGCGACTAGCACAGATACGCAGTATTTT. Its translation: CASSYLATSTDTQYF.

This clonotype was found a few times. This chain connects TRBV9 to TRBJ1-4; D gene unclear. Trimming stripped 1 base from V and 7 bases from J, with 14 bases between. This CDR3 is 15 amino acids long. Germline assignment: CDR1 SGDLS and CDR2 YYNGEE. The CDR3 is CASSVKGGDREKLFF. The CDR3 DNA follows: TGTGCCAGCAGCGTAAAAGGTGGGGATCGTGAAAAACTGTTTTTT.

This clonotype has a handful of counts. CDR3 protein: CASSQASDSADYSNQPQHF. CDR3 nucleotide sequence: TGCGCCAGCAGCCAAGCCTCCGACAGCGCTGATTATAGCAATCAGCCCCAGCATTTT. This chain uses TRBV4-1 with TRBJ1-5, with D possibly being TRBD1 (5 bases). Germline V gene data show CDR1 as MGHRA and CDR2 as YSYEKL. Between the trimmed V and J ends, which lost 1 base and 0 bases, there was a span of 19 bases. The length of the CDR3 is 19 residues.

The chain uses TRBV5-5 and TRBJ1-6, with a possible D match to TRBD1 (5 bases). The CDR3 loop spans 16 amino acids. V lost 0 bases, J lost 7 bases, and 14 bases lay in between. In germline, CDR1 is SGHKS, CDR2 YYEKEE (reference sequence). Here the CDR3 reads CASSLVDPGTNSPLHF. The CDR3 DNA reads TGTGCCAGCAGCTTGGTGGATCCAGGGACGAATTCACCCCTCCACTTT.

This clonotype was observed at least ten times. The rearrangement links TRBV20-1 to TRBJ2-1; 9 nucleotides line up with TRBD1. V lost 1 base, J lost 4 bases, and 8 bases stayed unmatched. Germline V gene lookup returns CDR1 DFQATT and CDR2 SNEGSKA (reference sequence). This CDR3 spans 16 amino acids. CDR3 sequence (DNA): TGCAGTGCTAGAGGCCGAATGGGACAGGGATACAATGAGCAGTTCTTC. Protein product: CSARGRMGQGYNEQFF.

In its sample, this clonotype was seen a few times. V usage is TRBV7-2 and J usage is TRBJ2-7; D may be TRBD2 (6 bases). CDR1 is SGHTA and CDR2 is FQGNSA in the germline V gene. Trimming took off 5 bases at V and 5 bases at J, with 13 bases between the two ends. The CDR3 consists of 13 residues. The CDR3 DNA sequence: TGTGCCAGCAGCCGCAGGAGGGGAAACGAGCAGTACTTC. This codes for CASSRRRGNEQYF. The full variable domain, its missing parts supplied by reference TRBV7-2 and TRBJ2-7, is GAGVSQSPSNKVTEKGKDVELRCDPISGHTALYWYRQSLGQGLEFLIYFQGNSAPDKSGLPSDRFSAERTGGSVSTLTIQRTQQEDSAVYLCASSRRRGNEQYFGPGTRLTVT.

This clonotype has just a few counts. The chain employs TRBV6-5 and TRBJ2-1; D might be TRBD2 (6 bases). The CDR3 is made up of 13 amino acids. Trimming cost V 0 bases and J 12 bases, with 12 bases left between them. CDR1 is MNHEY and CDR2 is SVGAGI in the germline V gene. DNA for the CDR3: TGTGCCAGCAGTTACTCGAATGCGGGATCGCAGTTCTTC. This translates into CASSYSNAGSQFF.

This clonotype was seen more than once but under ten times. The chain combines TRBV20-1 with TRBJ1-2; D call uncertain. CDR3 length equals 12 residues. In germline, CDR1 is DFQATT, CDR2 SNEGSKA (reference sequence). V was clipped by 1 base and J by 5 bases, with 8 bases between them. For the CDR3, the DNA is TGCAGTGCTAGAGCCCGGGAGTATGGCTACACCTTC. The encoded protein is CSARAREYGYTF.

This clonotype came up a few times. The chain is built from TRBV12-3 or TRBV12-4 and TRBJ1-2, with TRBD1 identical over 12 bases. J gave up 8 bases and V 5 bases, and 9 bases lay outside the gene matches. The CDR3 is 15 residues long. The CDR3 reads CASSASGTGGAGYTF. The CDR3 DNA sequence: TGTGCCAGCAGTGCCTCCGGGACAGGGGGCGCGGGCTACACCTTC.

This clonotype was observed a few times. The CDR3, as DNA: TGTGCCAGCAGTTACTCGGGACACAGCCTAGCCAAAAACATTCAGTACTTC. Protein product: CASSYSGHSLAKNIQYF. The rearrangement uses TRBV6-5 and TRBJ2-4, with a tentative D call TRBD1 (6 bases). This CDR3 is built from 17 residues. V lost 0 bases and J 0 bases, leaving 12 bases between the germline ends. In germline, CDR1 is MNHEY, CDR2 SVGAGI.

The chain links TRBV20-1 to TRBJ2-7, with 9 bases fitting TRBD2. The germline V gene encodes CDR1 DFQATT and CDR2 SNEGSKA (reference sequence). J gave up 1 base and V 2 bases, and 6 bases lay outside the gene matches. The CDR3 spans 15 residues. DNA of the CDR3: TGCAGTGCTAGAATCAGGACTAGCGAATCCTACGAGCAGTACTTC. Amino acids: CSARIRTSESYEQYF.

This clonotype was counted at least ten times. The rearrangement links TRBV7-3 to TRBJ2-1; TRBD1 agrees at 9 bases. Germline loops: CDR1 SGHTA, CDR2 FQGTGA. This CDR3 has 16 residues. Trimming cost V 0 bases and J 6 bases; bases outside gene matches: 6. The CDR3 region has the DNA TGTGCCAGCAGCTTAACGGCCCCGACAGGGGGCAATGAGCAGTTCTTC. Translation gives CASSLTAPTGGNEQFF.

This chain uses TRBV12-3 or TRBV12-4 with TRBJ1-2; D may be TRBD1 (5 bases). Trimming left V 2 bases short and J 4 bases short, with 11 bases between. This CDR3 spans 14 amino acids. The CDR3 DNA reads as TGTGCCAGCAGTTTAAGGGGCGCAGGCTATGGCTACACCTTC. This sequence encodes CASSLRGAGYGYTF.